Listed below are T cell receptor beta chains from one sample, sequenced in a study of cytomegalovirus exposure and HLA in healthy donors. This table comes from immunoSEQ multiplex PCR, and its TCRdb copy is limited to in-frame clones, with some not included. The sample lists about 190,000 clones, 70% to 90% seen once, with around 2% in the top ten. The sample consisted of PBMCs. These receptors originate from a woman younger than 30 in good health and CMV-seropositive. Both conserved end residues are part of each CDR3. The D gene is left open where the match is weak. A clone size is listed for some rows: how often the clone was seen (once, few, many), or a class if it is expanded.

j_call: TRBJ2-1
clone_size: -
v_call: TRBV2
d_call: TRBD1
cdr3_aa: CASRTGTGPGEQFF
cdr3_nt: TGTGCCAGCAGAACCGGGACAGGGCCGGGTGAGCAGTTCTTC

j_call: TRBJ2-3
clone_size: -
v_call: TRBV12-5
d_call: -
cdr3_aa: CASGLGGPSTDTQYF
cdr3_nt: TGTGCTAGTGGTTTGGGGGGCCCTAGCACAGATACGCAGTATTTT

j_call: TRBJ1-2
clone_size: few
v_call: TRBV30
d_call: -
cdr3_aa: CAWSVQEVSGHTF
cdr3_nt: TGTGCCTGGAGTGTACAGGAAGTCAGTGGCCACACCTTC

j_call: TRBJ2-2
clone_size: -
v_call: TRBV7-2
d_call: TRBD1
cdr3_aa: CASSLGYRGRGELFF
cdr3_nt: TGTGCCAGCAGCTTAGGGTACAGGGGGAGAGGGGAGCTGTTTTTT

j_call: TRBJ1-2
clone_size: -
v_call: TRBV2
d_call: TRBD1
cdr3_aa: CASRPEGGTGTYYGYTF
cdr3_nt: TGTGCCAGCAGACCAGAAGGGGGCACCGGGACTTACTATGGCTACACCTTC

j_call: TRBJ1-2
clone_size: -
v_call: TRBV15
d_call: -
cdr3_aa: CATSSSGARWGYTF
cdr3_nt: TGTGCCACCAGCAGTTCAGGGGCCCGATGGGGCTACACCTTC

j_call: TRBJ1-1
clone_size: -
v_call: TRBV6-5
d_call: -
cdr3_aa: CASHAGGMNTEAFF
cdr3_nt: TGTGCCAGTCATGCGGGGGGGATGAACACTGAAGCTTTCTTT

j_call: TRBJ1-6
clone_size: -
v_call: TRBV12-5
d_call: -
cdr3_aa: CASGLGQGINSPLHF
cdr3_nt: TGTGCTAGTGGTTTGGGGCAGGGGATAAATTCACCCCTCCACTTT

j_call: TRBJ2-3
clone_size: -
v_call: TRBV11-1
d_call: -
cdr3_aa: CASSVPGGQSTDTQYF
cdr3_nt: TGTGCCAGCAGCGTACCGGGGGGCCAGAGCACAGATACGCAGTATTTT

j_call: TRBJ2-3
clone_size: -
v_call: TRBV9
d_call: -
cdr3_aa: CASSVGSGSTDTQYF
cdr3_nt: TGTGCCAGCAGCGTAGGTAGCGGTAGCACAGATACGCAGTATTTT

j_call: TRBJ1-2
clone_size: -
v_call: TRBV16
d_call: -
cdr3_aa: CASSSLGRGSINYGYTF
cdr3_nt: TGTGCCAGCAGCTCCCTGGGCAGGGGAAGTATTAACTATGGCTACACCTTC

j_call: TRBJ2-3
clone_size: -
v_call: TRBV10-3
d_call: -
cdr3_aa: CASKGSGTDTQYF
cdr3_nt: TGTGCCTCTAAGGGTAGCGGCACAGATACGCAGTATTTT

j_call: TRBJ1-3
clone_size: -
v_call: TRBV4-2
d_call: TRBD1
cdr3_aa: CASSQGTGEVNTIYF
cdr3_nt: TGTGCCAGCAGCCAAGGGACAGGGGAGGTAAACACCATATATTTT

j_call: TRBJ1-3
clone_size: -
v_call: TRBV30
d_call: -
cdr3_aa: CAWSSPPRHSGNTIYF
cdr3_nt: TGTGCCTGGAGTTCGCCCCCTAGGCACTCTGGAAACACCATATATTTT

j_call: TRBJ2-5
clone_size: -
v_call: TRBV4-3
d_call: -
cdr3_aa: CASSQDRYRHAETQYF
cdr3_nt: TGCGCCAGCAGCCAAGACCGTTACCGACACGCGGAGACCCAGTACTTC

j_call: TRBJ1-2
clone_size: -
v_call: TRBV28
d_call: TRBD1
cdr3_aa: CASSTGGRGYTF
cdr3_nt: TGTGCCAGCAGTACAGGGGGCCGAGGCTACACCTTC

j_call: TRBJ2-1
clone_size: -
v_call: TRBV4-1
d_call: TRBD1
cdr3_aa: CASSQKGQGVSYNEQFF
cdr3_nt: TGCGCCAGCAGCCAAAAGGGACAGGGTGTCTCCTACAATGAGCAGTTCTTC

j_call: TRBJ1-1
clone_size: -
v_call: TRBV7-2
d_call: TRBD1
cdr3_aa: CASSSGQGVAEAFF
cdr3_nt: TGTGCCAGCAGCTCCGGACAGGGGGTAGCTGAAGCTTTCTTT

j_call: TRBJ2-3
clone_size: -
v_call: TRBV28
d_call: TRBD2
cdr3_aa: CAKLGTSGGTSTDTQYF
cdr3_nt: TGTGCCAAACTAGGGACTAGCGGGGGGACTAGCACAGATACGCAGTATTTT

j_call: TRBJ1-1
clone_size: few
v_call: TRBV2
d_call: -
cdr3_aa: CASSEQAGFNTEAFF
cdr3_nt: TGTGCCAGCAGTGAACAGGCAGGGTTCAACACTGAAGCTTTCTTT

j_call: TRBJ2-5
clone_size: -
v_call: TRBV2
d_call: TRBD1
cdr3_aa: CASLDRGGETQYF
cdr3_nt: TGTGCCAGCCTGGACAGGGGAGGGGAGACCCAGTACTTC

j_call: TRBJ1-2
clone_size: -
v_call: TRBV29-1
d_call: -
cdr3_aa: CSVERGVYGYTF
cdr3_nt: TGCAGCGTTGAACGGGGGGTTTATGGCTACACCTTC

j_call: TRBJ1-5
clone_size: -
v_call: TRBV4-3
d_call: -
cdr3_aa: CASSQEFGWNNQPQHF
cdr3_nt: TGCGCCAGCAGCCAAGAGTTCGGGTGGAACAATCAGCCCCAGCATTTT

j_call: TRBJ2-3
clone_size: -
v_call: TRBV9
d_call: -
cdr3_aa: CASSAAGHTDTQYF
cdr3_nt: TGTGCCAGCAGCGCTGCGGGGCACACAGATACGCAGTATTTT

j_call: TRBJ2-2
clone_size: -
v_call: TRBV6-6
d_call: -
cdr3_aa: CASSYSEGNGELFF
cdr3_nt: TGTGCCAGCAGTTACTCCGAGGGTAACGGGGAGCTGTTTTTT

j_call: TRBJ1-3
clone_size: -
v_call: TRBV27
d_call: -
cdr3_aa: CASIDRPSGNTIYF
cdr3_nt: TGTGCCAGCATCGACAGGCCTTCTGGAAACACCATATATTTT

j_call: TRBJ2-4
clone_size: -
v_call: TRBV6-6
d_call: TRBD1
cdr3_aa: CASSYLDRGRKNIQYF
cdr3_nt: TGTGCCAGCAGTTACCTGGACAGGGGGCGTAAAAACATTCAGTACTTC

j_call: TRBJ2-5
clone_size: -
v_call: TRBV6-5
d_call: TRBD2
cdr3_aa: CASSPSGGAEKTQYF
cdr3_nt: TGTGCCAGCAGTCCTAGCGGGGGGGCCGAAAAGACCCAGTACTTC

j_call: TRBJ2-3
clone_size: -
v_call: TRBV11-1
d_call: TRBD2
cdr3_aa: CASSSGTSGGSDTQYF
cdr3_nt: TGTGCCAGCAGCTCCGGGACTAGCGGGGGCTCAGATACGCAGTATTTT

j_call: TRBJ2-1
clone_size: -
v_call: TRBV27
d_call: TRBD2
cdr3_aa: CASSSTSGGWEQFF
cdr3_nt: TGTGCCAGCAGTTCGACTAGCGGGGGGTGGGAGCAGTTCTTC

j_call: TRBJ2-3
clone_size: -
v_call: TRBV4-3
d_call: TRBD1
cdr3_aa: CASSPTPGQGAADTQYF
cdr3_nt: TGCGCCAGCAGCCCGACACCGGGACAGGGGGCCGCAGATACGCAGTATTTT

j_call: TRBJ1-5
clone_size: -
v_call: TRBV28
d_call: -
cdr3_aa: CASSLEGGNQPQHF
cdr3_nt: TGTGCCAGCAGTTTAGAGGGAGGCAATCAGCCCCAGCATTTT

j_call: TRBJ2-3
clone_size: few
v_call: TRBV4-2
d_call: -
cdr3_aa: CASSQGLTIADTQYF
cdr3_nt: TGTGCCAGCAGCCAAGGATTGACGATAGCGGATACGCAGTATTTT

j_call: TRBJ1-2
clone_size: -
v_call: TRBV4-2
d_call: -
cdr3_aa: CASSHAENYGYTF
cdr3_nt: TGTGCCAGCAGCCATGCAGAAAACTATGGCTACACCTTC

j_call: TRBJ1-4
clone_size: -
v_call: TRBV28
d_call: TRBD1
cdr3_aa: CASSKDRGGEKLFF
cdr3_nt: TGTGCCAGCAGTAAGGACAGGGGTGGTGAAAAACTGTTTTTT

j_call: TRBJ2-7
clone_size: -
v_call: TRBV6-1
d_call: TRBD2
cdr3_aa: CASSDPLGGGGHEQYF
cdr3_nt: TGTGCCAGCAGTGATCCGCTCGGCGGGGGGGGCCACGAGCAGTACTTC

j_call: TRBJ2-3
clone_size: -
v_call: TRBV29-1
d_call: TRBD2
cdr3_aa: CSVVAGGDRGAQYF
cdr3_nt: TGCAGCGTGGTAGCGGGGGGGGACCGTGGAGCGCAGTATTTT

j_call: TRBJ1-2
clone_size: -
v_call: TRBV18
d_call: TRBD1
cdr3_aa: CASSSDRGPGYTF
cdr3_nt: TGTGCCAGCTCATCGGACAGGGGGCCGGGCTACACCTTC

j_call: TRBJ1-3
clone_size: few
v_call: TRBV23-1
d_call: -
cdr3_aa: CASSQSTQRSGNTIYF
cdr3_nt: TGCGCCAGCAGTCAATCGACCCAGCGCTCTGGAAACACCATATATTTT

j_call: TRBJ2-2
clone_size: -
v_call: TRBV9
d_call: TRBD2
cdr3_aa: CASSSRLAGGTQRELFF
cdr3_nt: TGTGCCAGCAGCTCCCGGCTAGCGGGGGGTACACAGAGGGAGCTGTTTTTT

j_call: TRBJ1-2
clone_size: once
v_call: TRBV18
d_call: TRBD1
cdr3_aa: CASSPPQGAYGYTF
cdr3_nt: TGTGCCAGCTCACCACCACAGGGGGCTTATGGCTACACCTTC

j_call: TRBJ2-2
clone_size: -
v_call: TRBV28
d_call: TRBD1
cdr3_aa: CASIQTGTVNTGELFF
cdr3_nt: TGTGCCAGCATCCAAACCGGGACAGTGAACACCGGGGAGCTGTTTTTT

j_call: TRBJ2-3
clone_size: -
v_call: TRBV5-1
d_call: -
cdr3_aa: CASSYRGVGTDTQYF
cdr3_nt: TGCGCCAGCAGCTATAGGGGCGTGGGCACAGATACGCAGTATTTT

j_call: TRBJ1-4
clone_size: -
v_call: TRBV7-9
d_call: -
cdr3_aa: CASSSKTGLDEKLFF
cdr3_nt: TGTGCCAGCAGCTCCAAGACAGGATTGGATGAAAAACTGTTTTTT

j_call: TRBJ2-1
clone_size: few
v_call: TRBV9
d_call: TRBD2
cdr3_aa: CASSISTSGLPISYYNEQFF
cdr3_nt: TGTGCCAGCAGCATTTCGACTAGCGGTCTGCCCATTTCTTATTACAATGAGCAGTTCTTC

j_call: TRBJ1-5
clone_size: few
v_call: TRBV19
d_call: -
cdr3_aa: CASSSRQFFSNQPQHF
cdr3_nt: TGTGCCAGTAGTAGCCGACAGTTTTTTAGCAATCAGCCCCAGCATTTT

j_call: TRBJ1-1
clone_size: few
v_call: TRBV7-9
d_call: TRBD1
cdr3_aa: CASSPIGQVAAFF
cdr3_nt: TGTGCCAGCAGCCCAATAGGACAGGTAGCAGCTTTCTTT

j_call: TRBJ1-6
clone_size: -
v_call: TRBV6-1
d_call: TRBD1
cdr3_aa: CASSEPQGSPPLHF
cdr3_nt: TGTGCCAGCAGTGAACCACAGGGGAGTCCACCCCTCCACTTT

j_call: TRBJ1-1
clone_size: once
v_call: TRBV6-5
d_call: -
cdr3_aa: CASSETGNTEAFF
cdr3_nt: TGTGCCAGCAGTGAAACAGGGAACACTGAAGCTTTCTTT

j_call: TRBJ1-5
clone_size: -
v_call: TRBV6-1
d_call: TRBD1
cdr3_aa: CASSEKTGEGQPQHF
cdr3_nt: TGTGCCAGCAGTGAAAAGACAGGGGAAGGTCAGCCCCAGCATTTT

j_call: TRBJ2-3
clone_size: few
v_call: TRBV28
d_call: -
cdr3_aa: CASSSAPTGAFSTDTQYF
cdr3_nt: TGTGCCAGCAGTTCCGCCCCGACAGGCGCCTTTAGCACAGATACGCAGTATTTT

j_call: TRBJ1-4
clone_size: -
v_call: TRBV4-3
d_call: TRBD1
cdr3_aa: CASSQADRGSEKLFF
cdr3_nt: TGCGCCAGCAGCCAAGCGGACAGGGGCTCTGAAAAACTGTTTTTT

j_call: TRBJ2-6
clone_size: -
v_call: TRBV9
d_call: TRBD1
cdr3_aa: CASSVGQGGANVLTF
cdr3_nt: TGTGCCAGCAGCGTAGGACAGGGTGGGGCCAACGTCCTGACTTTC

j_call: TRBJ2-1
clone_size: -
v_call: TRBV7-7
d_call: -
cdr3_aa: CASSLGQGGEQFF
cdr3_nt: TGTGCCAGCAGCTTAGGCCAGGGTGGTGAGCAGTTCTTC

j_call: TRBJ1-5
clone_size: few
v_call: TRBV2
d_call: -
cdr3_aa: CASSDSPYQQGSHQPQHF
cdr3_nt: TGTGCCAGCAGTGACTCCCCCTATCAACAGGGCTCCCATCAGCCCCAGCATTTT

j_call: TRBJ1-4
clone_size: -
v_call: TRBV5-1
d_call: -
cdr3_aa: CASSLSAGGPEKLFF
cdr3_nt: TGCGCCAGCAGCTTGAGCGCAGGAGGCCCGGAAAAACTGTTTTTT

j_call: TRBJ1-1
clone_size: -
v_call: TRBV7-9
d_call: -
cdr3_aa: CASSWTVGTEAFF
cdr3_nt: TGTGCCAGCAGCTGGACAGTTGGGACTGAAGCTTTCTTT

j_call: TRBJ1-2
clone_size: once
v_call: TRBV19
d_call: -
cdr3_aa: CASMEGGTGYTF
cdr3_nt: TGTGCCAGTATGGAGGGGGGGACGGGCTACACCTTC